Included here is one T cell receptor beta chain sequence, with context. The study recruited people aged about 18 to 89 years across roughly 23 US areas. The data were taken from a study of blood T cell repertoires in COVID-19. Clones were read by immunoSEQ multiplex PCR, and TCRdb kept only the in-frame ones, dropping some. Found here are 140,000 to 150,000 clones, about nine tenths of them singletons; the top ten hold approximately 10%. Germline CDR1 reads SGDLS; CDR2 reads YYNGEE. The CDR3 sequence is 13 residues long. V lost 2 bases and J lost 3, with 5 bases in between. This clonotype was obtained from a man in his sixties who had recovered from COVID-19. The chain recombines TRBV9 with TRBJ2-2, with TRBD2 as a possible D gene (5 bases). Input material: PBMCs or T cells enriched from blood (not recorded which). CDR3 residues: CASSVDYTGELFF. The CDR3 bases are TGTGCCAGCAGCGTGGACTACACCGGGGAGCTGTTTTTT.